Listed here are 7 T cell receptor beta chains from one sample, sequenced in a study of blood T cell repertoires in COVID-19. Assay used: immunoSEQ multiplex PCR; TCRdb lists only in-frame clones, some missing. Of over 70,000 clones in the sample, around 83% were seen once. Sequencing input: peripheral blood. Receptors originate from an elderly man with acute or convalescent COVID-19.

This chain connects TRBV3-1 (or the pseudogene TRBV3-2) to TRBJ1-1; no clear D gene. CDR3 length: 15 amino acids. Germline values: CDR1 LGHDT, CDR2 YNNKEL (reference sequence). V lost 2 bases to trimming and J lost 0 bases, with 10 bases between them. The CDR3 DNA sequence: TGTGCCAGCAGCCAAACGCAAACGGTGAACACTGAAGCTTTCTTT. Translated, it gives CASSQTQTVNTEAFF.

CDR3 coding DNA: TGCGCCAGCAGCTCCCGTCGGACTAGCGGGCAAGAGACCCAGTACTTC. Translating it yields CASSSRRTSGQETQYF. The J gene is TRBJ2-5, the V gene TRBV5-1, with 11 bases lining up with TRBD2. This CDR3 is built from 16 residues. Trimming took 3 bases from V and 2 from J; bases not matched to a gene: 6. CDR1 SGHRS and CDR2 YFSETQ come from the germline V gene.

The genes are TRBV5-6 and TRBJ2-3; D uncertain. The CDR3 length is 12 residues. Germline V gene lookup returns CDR1 SGHDT and CDR2 YYEEEE. Trimming stripped 0 bases from V and 7 bases from J, with 6 bases between. This CDR3 reads CASSLGANTQYF. DNA for the CDR3: TGTGCCAGCAGCTTGGGTGCGAATACGCAGTATTTT.

The chain recombines TRBV10-3 with TRBJ2-1, with 11 positions matching TRBD1. V dropped 4 bases and J dropped 5; count of bases not matched to a gene: 4. Germline CDR1 reads ENHRY; CDR2 reads SYGVKD. The CDR3 spans 15 residues. In nucleotides, the CDR3 is TGTGCCATCAGTGGGACAGGGGGCGGTAACAATGAGCAGTTCTTC. This sequence encodes CAISGTGGGNNEQFF.

The chain recombines TRBV7-6 with TRBJ2-7; D might be TRBD1 (7 bases). Germline V lookup: CDR1 SGHVS, CDR2 FNYEAQ. V was clipped by 1 base and J by 0 bases, with 13 bases between them. This CDR3 has 16 amino acids. CDR3 coding DNA: TGTGCCAGCAGCTTAGGACAGGGAGGTCTCTCCTACGAGCAGTACTTC. Translation gives CASSLGQGGLSYEQYF.

The table lists this clone with a few counts. CDR3 in amino acids: CAISEGTLEETQYF. The CDR3 region has the DNA TGTGCCATCAGTGAGGGGACACTCGAAGAGACCCAGTACTTC. This chain uses TRBV10-3 with TRBJ2-5; the D gene is possibly TRBD1 (6 bases). CDR3 length: 14 residues. The V end lost 2 bases, the J end lost 3 bases, and 10 bases lay between the germline ends. Germline CDR1 ENHRY, CDR2 SYGVKD.

The V gene is TRBV6-5, the J gene TRBJ2-7, with D possibly matching TRBD2 (5 bases). The CDR3 covers 14 residues. V was cut by 6 bases and J by 4 bases, with 16 bases left in between. Germline V gene lookup returns CDR1 MNHEY and CDR2 SVGAGI. For the CDR3, the DNA is TGTGCCAGCAGGCGGGCCAGGAGTGGGTACGAGCAGTACTTC. It is translated as CASRRARSGYEQYF.